This entry lists 5 T cell receptor beta chains sequenced from one sample in a study of cytomegalovirus exposure and HLA in healthy donors. Using immunoSEQ multiplex PCR, the repertoire was profiled, and TCRdb retains in-frame clones only, with some absent. Here the sample spans around 130,000 clones, 89% being singletons. Source material: PBMCs. The receptors originated from a man aged 30 to 39 in good health and CMV-seronegative.

The chain couples TRBV18 to TRBJ1-5; TRBD1 is a possible D gene (5 bases). Germline values: CDR1 KGHSH, CDR2 LQKENI. The CDR3 covers 13 residues. The V gene lost 5 bases and the J gene lost 5 bases, with 10 bases spanning the gap. The CDR3 bases are TGTGCCAGCTCATCCGACAGTCATCAGCCCCAGCATTTT. As protein: CASSSDSHQPQHF. Using reference TRBV18 and TRBJ1-5 for the parts outside the CDR3, the full variable domain is NAGVMQNPRHLVRRRGQEARLRCSPMKGHSHVYWYRQLPEEGLKFMVYLQKENIIDESGMPKERFSAEFPKEGPSILRIQQVVRGDSAAYFCASSSDSHQPQHFGDGTRLSIL.

The DNA of the CDR3 is TGTGCCACCTCGGACAGGGGAAGTAGCAATCAGCCCCAGCATTTT. Translated: CATSDRGSSNQPQHF. V is TRBV10-3 and J is TRBJ1-5, with TRBD1 identical over 9 bases. J lost 0 bases, V lost 10 bases, and 7 bases had no gene match. CDR1 and CDR2 from the germline V gene are ENHRY and SYGVKD. There are 15 residues in the CDR3.

The V and J genes are TRBV5-1 and TRBJ1-3; D not resolved. Germline V CDR1 and CDR2: SGHRS, YFSETQ. The CDR3 length is 17 residues. Trimming took off 3 bases at V and 3 bases at J, with 19 bases between the two ends. CDR3 residues: CASSSWSGPDGGNTIYF. In DNA form, the CDR3 reads TGCGCCAGCAGCTCCTGGAGTGGTCCTGATGGTGGAAACACCATATATTTT.

This chain joins TRBV5-1 and TRBJ1-3, with D unresolved. Between the trimmed V and J ends, which lost 1 base and 1 base, there was a span of 9 bases. CDR1 SGHRS and CDR2 YFSETQ come from the germline V gene. This CDR3 is built from 15 residues. This chain's CDR3 is CASSLSAASGNTIYF. As DNA, the CDR3 is TGCGCCAGCAGCTTGAGCGCCGCATCTGGAAACACCATATATTTT.

V gene TRBV5-4 combines with J gene TRBJ2-2, with 11 bases matching TRBD1. V dropped 7 bases and J dropped 5; count of bases not matched to a gene: 13. Germline CDR1 reads SGHNT; CDR2 reads YYREEE (reference sequence). The CDR3 totals 17 residues. The CDR3 nucleotides are TGTGCCAGCTGCCGCAACCCGGGACAGGGGGATACCGGGGAGCTGTTTTTT. This codes for CASCRNPGQGDTGELFF.